One sample yielded the 23 T cell receptor beta chains listed below, sequenced in a study of blood T cell repertoires in COVID-19. Some clones are missing from TCRdb's copy, which holds only in-frame ones; the method was immunoSEQ multiplex PCR. The sample has tens of thousands of clones, roughly 88% seen once. Material: peripheral blood. These receptor sequences come from an elderly man with active or convalescent COVID-19.

CDR3 sequence reads: CASGLRQGAGSTEAFF. The CDR3 bases are TGTGCTAGTGGTTTGAGACAGGGGGCCGGGAGCACTGAAGCTTTCTTT. This chain uses TRBV12-5 with TRBJ1-1; 10 bases are a match to TRBD1. The trim removed 2 bases at V and 4 bases at J, leaving 7 bases unmatched. This CDR3 is built from 16 residues. CDR1 is LGHNT and CDR2 is FRNRAP in the germline V gene.

The chain carries TRBV18 and TRBJ1-4; D unresolved. Germline V gives CDR1 KGHSH, CDR2 LQKENI. Trimming took 5 bases from V and 0 from J, leaving 7 bases between them. The CDR3 loop spans 14 amino acids. The DNA for the CDR3 is TGTGCCAGCTCATACATTGCAACTAATGAAAAACTGTTTTTT. Protein: CASSYIATNEKLFF.

The chain uses TRBV4-1 and TRBJ1-4; D ambiguous. Germline CDR1 and CDR2: MGHRA and YSYEKL. The V and J ends lost 0 bases and 7 bases respectively, with 15 bases between them. The CDR3 has 16 amino acids. The CDR3 region has the DNA TGCGCCAGCAGCCAAGATGCCCAACCTCGGGGTGAAAAACTGTTTTTT. Translating it yields CASSQDAQPRGEKLFF.

Written as DNA, the CDR3 is TGTGCCAGCAGTTTATCGGCTAGCGGGGGGGCCCTTGAGACCCAGTACTTC. Translated: CASSLSASGGALETQYF. The chain recombines TRBV28 with TRBJ2-5, with TRBD2 matching 12 bases. The CDR3 extends over 17 amino acids. V trimming: 1 base; J trimming: 5 bases; junction bases outside the gene matches: 8. CDR1 and CDR2 (germline): MDHEN, SYDVKM.

The V call is TRBV4-2, the J call TRBJ1-1; possible D gene TRBD1, 5 bases. This CDR3 spans 14 amino acids. Deletions cut 1 base from V and 8 bases from J, with 14 bases between. Germline V gene data show CDR1 as LGHNA and CDR2 as YNFKEQ. In DNA, the CDR3 is TGTGCCAGCAGCCAAGTTGGGGCAGTACGAGAAGCTTTCTTT. It encodes CASSQVGAVREAFF.

The rearrangement joins TRBV6-5 to TRBJ2-1, with 12 bases lining up with TRBD2. V shed 7 bases, J shed 10 bases, and the junction held 8 bases outside the gene matches. The CDR3 length is 14 residues. Germline-derived CDR1 and CDR2 are MNHEY and SVGAGI. DNA of the CDR3: TGTGCCAGCAACCTTCGACTAGCGGGAGACGAGCAGTTCTTC. It encodes CASNLRLAGDEQFF.

The chain joins TRBV6-5 to TRBJ2-5; 10 nucleotides align to TRBD2. With V trimmed by 5 bases and J by 3 bases, 3 bases remained unmatched. The germline V gene encodes CDR1 MNHEY and CDR2 SVGAGI. The CDR3 runs 14 residues. CDR3: CASSPLAGEETQYF. The DNA of the CDR3 is TGTGCCAGCAGTCCTCTAGCGGGGGAAGAGACCCAGTACTTC.

The gene calls are TRBV6-2 or TRBV6-3 and TRBJ1-5; a possible D gene is TRBD1 (5 bases). The germline V and J ends were trimmed by 5 bases and 0 bases, with 11 bases remaining between them. The CDR3 is 15 amino acids. CDR1 and CDR2 from the germline V gene are MNHEY and SVGEGT. In DNA form, the CDR3 reads TGTGCCAGCAGTCCGCGACAGTATAGCAATCAGCCCCAGCATTTT. Translation gives CASSPRQYSNQPQHF.

The chain links TRBV7-2 to TRBJ2-3; a weak D match, TRBD2 (5 bases). Germline-derived CDR1 and CDR2 are SGHTA and FQGNSA. Trimming took off 1 base at V and 6 bases at J, with 11 bases between the two ends. The CDR3 runs 14 residues. The CDR3 bases are TGTGCCAGCAGCTTAGAAGGCGGGTGGGATACGCAGTATTTT. It translates to CASSLEGGWDTQYF.

This clone was detected a few times. V usage is TRBV10-3 and J usage is TRBJ2-5; 16 positions match TRBD2. Germline values: CDR1 ENHRY, CDR2 SYGVKD. V gave up 8 bases and J gave up 3 bases; unmatched junction bases: 0. The CDR3 runs to 14 residues. The CDR3, as DNA: TGTGCCATCGGGACTAGCGGGGGGGAAGAGACCCAGTACTTC. Its protein product is CAIGTSGGEETQYF.

The chain couples TRBV27 to TRBJ2-5; 7 bases agree with TRBD2. Germline trimming cut 3 bases from V and 4 bases from J; bases unmatched to any gene: 5. CDR1 and CDR2 from the germline V gene are MNHEY and SMNVEV (reference sequence). This CDR3 has 14 amino acids. CDR3 sequence reads: CASSFSGMRETQYF. CDR3 DNA sequence: TGTGCCAGCAGTTTCAGCGGGATGAGAGAGACCCAGTACTTC.

In this sample, this clone turned up a few times. This chain links TRBV6-2 or TRBV6-3 with TRBJ1-1; D possibly corresponds to TRBD1 (5 bases). Germline V gene data show CDR1 as MNHEY and CDR2 as SVGEGT. There are 14 residues in the CDR3. Trimming left V 5 bases short and J 4 bases short, with 14 bases between. The CDR3 nucleotides read TGTGCCAGCAGTCAGGGAGGGGTGGTCACTGAAGCTTTCTTT. This sequence encodes CASSQGGVVTEAFF.

Points on this clone: A junction boundary mismatches the germline segment, possibly from a read error. This chain joins TRBV7-7 and TRBJ2-3, with 11 bases aligning to TRBD2. The germline V gene has CDR1 SSHAT and CDR2 FNYEAQ (reference sequence). The CDR3 has 19 residues. CDR3 nucleotide sequence: TGTGCTAGCAGCTTAGCCACTAGCGGGGGCCCACCGGGCACAGATACGCAGTATTTT. Amino acid sequence: CASSLATSGGPPGTDTQYF.

The gene calls are TRBV10-3 and TRBJ1-1; weak D call: TRBD1 (6 bases). The CDR3 contains 15 residues. Deletions cut 0 bases from V and 2 bases from J, with 10 bases between. Germline V gives CDR1 ENHRY, CDR2 SYGVKD. The CDR3 spells CAISESSGANTEAFF. CDR3 DNA sequence: TGTGCCATCAGTGAGTCGTCAGGGGCCAACACTGAAGCTTTCTTT.

The gene calls are TRBV4-1 and TRBJ2-1, with 13 bases aligning to TRBD2. Germline V gene data show CDR1 as MGHRA and CDR2 as YSYEKL. The CDR3 covers 15 residues. V lost 4 bases, J lost 7 bases, and 4 bases stayed unmatched. The CDR3 DNA reads as TGCGCCAGCAGCCTTATGACTAGCGGGGGGAATGAGCAGTTCTTC. Protein: CASSLMTSGGNEQFF.

The rearrangement joins TRBV18 to TRBJ2-3; 12 bases are shared with TRBD2. With V trimmed by 4 bases and J by 4 bases, 0 bases remained unmatched. This CDR3 is 14 amino acids long. Per germline, CDR1 KGHSH and CDR2 LQKENI. The CDR3 reads CASSRLAGADTQYF. CDR3 in DNA: TGTGCCAGCTCACGACTAGCGGGAGCAGATACGCAGTATTTT.

V gene TRBV4-1 combines with J gene TRBJ1-1, with TRBD1 as a possible D gene (5 bases). The germline V gene encodes CDR1 MGHRA and CDR2 YSYEKL. Deletions cut 0 bases from V and 1 base from J, with 18 bases between. The CDR3 is 18 amino acids. CDR3 amino acids: CASSQDRGPASSNTEAFF. The CDR3 DNA sequence: TGCGCCAGCAGCCAAGATAGGGGCCCAGCAAGCTCGAACACTGAAGCTTTCTTT.

The chain uses TRBV25-1 and TRBJ2-1, with 10 bases identical to TRBD1. Germline V CDR1 and CDR2: MGHDK, SYGVNS. V shed 3 bases, J shed 7 bases, and the junction held 9 bases outside the gene matches. The CDR3 length is 16 residues. CDR3 amino acids: CASSDFGQGVGNEQFF. The CDR3 bases are TGTGCCAGCAGTGACTTTGGACAGGGGGTGGGGAATGAGCAGTTCTTC.

The chain carries TRBV6-6 and TRBJ2-3; 7 bases are shared with TRBD1. The CDR3 is 14 residues long. Per the germline V gene, CDR1 is MNHNY and CDR2 is SVGAGI (reference sequence). The ends lost 6 bases at V and 8 bases at J; junction bases unmatched: 11. The CDR3 coding sequence is TGTGCCAGCAGACCTGGGACAGCGATCGGTACGCAGTATTTT. The encoded protein is CASRPGTAIGTQYF.

V is TRBV10-1 and J is TRBJ2-7, with a tentative D call TRBD1 (6 bases). The germline V gene has CDR1 WNHNN and CDR2 SYGVQD (reference sequence). The CDR3 totals 15 residues. Trimming removed 7 bases at V and 3 bases at J, with 19 bases between. CDR3 coding DNA: TGCGCCAGCATTAGACTTCGGGACACCAACTACGAGCAGTACTTC. Translating gives CASIRLRDTNYEQYF.

The chain uses TRBV11-3 and TRBJ2-2, with no clear D. With 2 bases removed from V and 8 bases from J, the gap between germline ends came to 9 bases. Germline loops: CDR1 SGHNT, CDR2 YENEEA. The CDR3 is made up of 13 amino acids. The CDR3 here is CASSLSAVGELFF. CDR3 DNA sequence: TGTGCCAGCAGCTTATCTGCGGTTGGGGAGCTGTTTTTT.

This clone is a singleton in its sample. The V call is TRBV28, the J call TRBJ2-7; tentative D call: TRBD2 (5 bases). Looked up from germline, CDR1 is MDHEN and CDR2 is SYDVKM. Between the trimmed V and J ends, which lost 7 bases and 5 bases, there was a span of 9 bases. This CDR3 is 11 amino acids long. The CDR3: CASMLAHEQYF. The DNA of the CDR3 is TGTGCCAGCATGCTAGCCCACGAGCAGTACTTC.

This chain links TRBV27 with TRBJ1-6; D possibly corresponds to TRBD1 (6 bases). The CDR3 spans 16 residues. Per germline, CDR1 MNHEY and CDR2 SMNVEV (reference sequence). The ends were cut back, 5 bases at V and 5 bases at J, with 16 bases in the middle. CDR3 loop: CASSHRRGGNNSPLHF. In nucleotides, the CDR3 is TGTGCCAGCAGTCACCGCAGGGGCGGTAATAATTCACCCCTCCACTTT.